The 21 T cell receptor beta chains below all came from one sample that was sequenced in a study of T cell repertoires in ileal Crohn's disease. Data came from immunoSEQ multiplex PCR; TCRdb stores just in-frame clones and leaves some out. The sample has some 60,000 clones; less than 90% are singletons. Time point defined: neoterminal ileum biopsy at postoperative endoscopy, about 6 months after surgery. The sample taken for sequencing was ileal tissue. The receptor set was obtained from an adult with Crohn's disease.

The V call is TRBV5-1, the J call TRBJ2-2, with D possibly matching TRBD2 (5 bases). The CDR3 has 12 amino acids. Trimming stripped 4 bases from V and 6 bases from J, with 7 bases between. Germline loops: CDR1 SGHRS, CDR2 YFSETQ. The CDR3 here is CASSLGAGELFF. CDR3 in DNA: TGCGCCAGCAGCCTCGGGGCCGGGGAGCTGTTTTTT.

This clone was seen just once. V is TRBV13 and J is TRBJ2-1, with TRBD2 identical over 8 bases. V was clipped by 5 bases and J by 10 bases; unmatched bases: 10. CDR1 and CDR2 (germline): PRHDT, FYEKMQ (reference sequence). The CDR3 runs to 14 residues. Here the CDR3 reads CASSRGAGVGEQFF. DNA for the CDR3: TGTGCCAGCAGCCGCGGAGCGGGAGTCGGGGAGCAGTTCTTC.

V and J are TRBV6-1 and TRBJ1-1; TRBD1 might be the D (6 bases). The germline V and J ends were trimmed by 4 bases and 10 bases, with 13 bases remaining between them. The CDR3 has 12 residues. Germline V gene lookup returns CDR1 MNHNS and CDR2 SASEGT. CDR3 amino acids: CASSVTGRGAFF. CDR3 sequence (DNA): TGTGCCAGCAGTGTTACAGGGAGGGGAGCTTTCTTT.

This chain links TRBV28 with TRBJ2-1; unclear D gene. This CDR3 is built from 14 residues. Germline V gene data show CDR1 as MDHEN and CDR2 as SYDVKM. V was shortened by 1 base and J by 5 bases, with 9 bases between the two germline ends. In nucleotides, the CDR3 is TGTGCCAGCAGTTTATCGACTCGAGACAATGAGCAGTTCTTC. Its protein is CASSLSTRDNEQFF.

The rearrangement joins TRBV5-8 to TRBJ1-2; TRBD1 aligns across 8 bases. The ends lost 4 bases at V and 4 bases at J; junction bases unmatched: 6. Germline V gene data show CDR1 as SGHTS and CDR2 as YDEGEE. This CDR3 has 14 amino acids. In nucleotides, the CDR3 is TGTGCCAGCAGCCGTGGACAGGGACTCTATGGCTACACCTTC. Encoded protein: CASSRGQGLYGYTF.

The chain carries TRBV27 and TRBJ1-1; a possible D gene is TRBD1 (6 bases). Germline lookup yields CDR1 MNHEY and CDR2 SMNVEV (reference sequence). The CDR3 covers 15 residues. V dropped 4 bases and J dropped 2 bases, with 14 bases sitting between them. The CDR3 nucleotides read TGTGCCAGCAGTTCTCTGGACAGAATAAACACTGAAGCTTTCTTT. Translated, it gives CASSSLDRINTEAFF.

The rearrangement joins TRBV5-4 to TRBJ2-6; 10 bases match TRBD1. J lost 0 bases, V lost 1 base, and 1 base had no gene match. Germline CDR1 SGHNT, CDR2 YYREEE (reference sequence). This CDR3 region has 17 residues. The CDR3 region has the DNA TGTGCCAGCAGCTTGTGGACAGGGGGCTCTGGGGCCAACGTCCTGACTTTC. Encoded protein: CASSLWTGGSGANVLTF. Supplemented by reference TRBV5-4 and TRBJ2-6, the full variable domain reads ETGVTQSPTHLIKTRGQQVTLRCSSQSGHNTVSWYQQALGQGPQFIFQYYREEENGRGNFPPRFSGLQFPNYSSELNVNALELDDSALYLCASSLWTGGSGANVLTFGAGSRLTVL.

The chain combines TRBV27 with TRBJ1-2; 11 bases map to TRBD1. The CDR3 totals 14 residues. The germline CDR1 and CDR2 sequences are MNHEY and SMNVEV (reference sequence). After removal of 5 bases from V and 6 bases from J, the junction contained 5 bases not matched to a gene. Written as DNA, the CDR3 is TGTGCCAGCAGTCCGTGGACAGGGGGCGATGGCTACACCTTC. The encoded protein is CASSPWTGGDGYTF.

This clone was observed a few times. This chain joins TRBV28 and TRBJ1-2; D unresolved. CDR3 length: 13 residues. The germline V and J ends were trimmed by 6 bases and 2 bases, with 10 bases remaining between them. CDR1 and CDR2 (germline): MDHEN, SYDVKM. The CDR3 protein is CASSPDINYGYTF. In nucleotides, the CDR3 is TGTGCCAGCAGCCCTGACATAAACTATGGCTACACCTTC.

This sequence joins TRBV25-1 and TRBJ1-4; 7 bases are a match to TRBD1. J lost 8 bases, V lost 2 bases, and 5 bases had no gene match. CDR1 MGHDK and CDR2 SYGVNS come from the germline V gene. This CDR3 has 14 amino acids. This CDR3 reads CASSEGQGEEKLFF. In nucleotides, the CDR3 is TGTGCCAGCAGTGAAGGGCAGGGGGAGGAAAAACTGTTTTTT.

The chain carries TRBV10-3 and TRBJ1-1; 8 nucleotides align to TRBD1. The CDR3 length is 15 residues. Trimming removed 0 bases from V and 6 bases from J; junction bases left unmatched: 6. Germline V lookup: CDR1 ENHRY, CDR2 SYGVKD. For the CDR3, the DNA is TGTGCCATCAGTGAGTCGTCCAGGGGGCGGCCTGAAGCTTTCTTT. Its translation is CAISESSRGRPEAFF.

CDR3 sequence (DNA): TGCGCCAGCAGCCAAGAGTCAGGGGTGTCAGATACGCAGTATTTT. This codes for CASSQESGVSDTQYF. This chain uses TRBV4-1 with TRBJ2-3, with a tentative D call TRBD1 (6 bases). Trimming stripped 0 bases from V and 4 bases from J, with 11 bases between. CDR3 length: 15 amino acids. CDR1 and CDR2 from the germline V gene are MGHRA and YSYEKL.

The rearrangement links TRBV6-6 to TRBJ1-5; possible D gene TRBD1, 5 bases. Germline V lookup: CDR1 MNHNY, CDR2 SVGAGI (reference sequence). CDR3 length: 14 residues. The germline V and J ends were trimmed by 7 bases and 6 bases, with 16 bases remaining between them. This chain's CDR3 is CASKGQGSSQPQHF. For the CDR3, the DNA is TGTGCCAGCAAGGGGCAGGGTTCGAGTCAGCCCCAGCATTTT.

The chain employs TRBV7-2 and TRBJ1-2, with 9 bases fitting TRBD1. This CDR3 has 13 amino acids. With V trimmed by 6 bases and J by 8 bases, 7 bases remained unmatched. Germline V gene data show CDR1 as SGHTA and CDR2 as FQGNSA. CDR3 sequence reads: CASSVGQGLGYTF. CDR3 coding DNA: TGTGCCAGCAGTGTAGGACAGGGGTTAGGCTACACCTTC.

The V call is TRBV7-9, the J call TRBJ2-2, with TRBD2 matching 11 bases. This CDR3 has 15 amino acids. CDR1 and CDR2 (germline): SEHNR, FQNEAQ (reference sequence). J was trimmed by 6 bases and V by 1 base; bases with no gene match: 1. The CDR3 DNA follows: TGTGCCAGCAGCTTAGGACTAGCGGGGTCCGGGGAGCTGTTTTTT. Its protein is CASSLGLAGSGELFF. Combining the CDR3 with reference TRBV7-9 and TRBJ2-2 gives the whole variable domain DTGVSQNPRHKITKRGQNVTFRCDPISEHNRLYWYRQTLGQGPEFLTYFQNEAQLEKSRLLSDRFSAERPKGSFSTLEIQRTEQGDSAMYLCASSLGLAGSGELFFGEGSRLTVL.

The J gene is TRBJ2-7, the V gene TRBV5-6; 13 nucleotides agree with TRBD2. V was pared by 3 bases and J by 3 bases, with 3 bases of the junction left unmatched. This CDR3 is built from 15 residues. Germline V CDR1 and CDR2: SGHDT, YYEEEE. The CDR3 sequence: CASSWTSGGYYEQYV. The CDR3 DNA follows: TGTGCCAGCAGCTGGACTAGCGGGGGATACTACGAGCAGTACGTC.

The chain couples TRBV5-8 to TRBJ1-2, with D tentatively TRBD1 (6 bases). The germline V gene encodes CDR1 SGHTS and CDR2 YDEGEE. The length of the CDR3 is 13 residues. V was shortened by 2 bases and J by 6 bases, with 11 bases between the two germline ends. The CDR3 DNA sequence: TGTGCCAGCAGCTTCAACAGGGCGGATGGCTACACCTTC. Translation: CASSFNRADGYTF.

CDR3 DNA sequence: TGTGCCAGCAGCTTAGAAACTGCACAAGAGACCCAGTACTTC. Protein: CASSLETAQETQYF. This chain uses TRBV7-9 with TRBJ2-5; D not certain. The CDR3 spans 14 residues. Trimming shortened V by 1 base and J by 2 bases, and 8 bases separated the two germline ends. Germline V CDR1 and CDR2: SEHNR, FQNEAQ (reference sequence).

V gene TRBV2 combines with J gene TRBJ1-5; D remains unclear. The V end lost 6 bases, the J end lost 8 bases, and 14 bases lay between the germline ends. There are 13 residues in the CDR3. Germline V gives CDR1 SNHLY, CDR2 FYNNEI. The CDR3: CASRSELREPQHF. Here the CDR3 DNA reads TGTGCCAGCAGGAGCGAACTACGGGAGCCCCAGCATTTT.

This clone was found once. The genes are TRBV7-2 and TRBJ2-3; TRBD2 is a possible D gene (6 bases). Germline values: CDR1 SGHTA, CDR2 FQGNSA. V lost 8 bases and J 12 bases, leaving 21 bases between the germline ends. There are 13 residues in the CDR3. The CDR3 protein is CASGRREDQDQYF. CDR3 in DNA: TGTGCCAGCGGCCGGAGGGAGGATCAGGATCAGTATTTT. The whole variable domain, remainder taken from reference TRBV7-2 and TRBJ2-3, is GAGVSQSPSNKVTEKGKDVELRCDPISGHTALYWYRQSLGQGLEFLIYFQGNSAPDKSGLPSDRFSAERTGGSVSTLTIQRTQQEDSAVYLCASGRREDQDQYFGPGTRLTVL.

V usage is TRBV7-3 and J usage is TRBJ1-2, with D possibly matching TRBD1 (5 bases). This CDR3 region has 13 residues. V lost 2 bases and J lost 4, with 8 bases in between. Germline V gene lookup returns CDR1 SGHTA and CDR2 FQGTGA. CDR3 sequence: CASSLPGSYGYTF. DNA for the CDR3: TGTGCCAGCAGCTTACCAGGGTCCTATGGCTACACCTTC.